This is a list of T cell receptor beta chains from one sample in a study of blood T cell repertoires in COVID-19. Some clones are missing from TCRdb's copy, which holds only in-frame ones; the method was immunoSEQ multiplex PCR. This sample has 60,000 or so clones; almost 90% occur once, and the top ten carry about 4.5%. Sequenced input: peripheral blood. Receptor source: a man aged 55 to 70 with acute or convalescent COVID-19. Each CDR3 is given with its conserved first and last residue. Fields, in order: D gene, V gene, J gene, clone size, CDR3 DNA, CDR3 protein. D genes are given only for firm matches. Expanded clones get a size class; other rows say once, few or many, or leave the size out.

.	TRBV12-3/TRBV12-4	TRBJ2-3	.	TGTGCCAGCAGCCCCACCCGGAGAGATACGCAGTATTTT	CASSPTRRDTQYF
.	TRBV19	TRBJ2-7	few	TGTGCCAGTAGTAACCCCGGACGGGGGACCGAGCAGTACTTC	CASSNPGRGTEQYF
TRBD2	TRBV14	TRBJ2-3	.	TGTGCCAGCAGCCAAGGATTAGCGGGATTCACAGATACGCAGTATTTT	CASSQGLAGFTDTQYF
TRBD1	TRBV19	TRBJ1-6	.	TGTGCCAGTAGTATCCAGACAGGGAATTCACCCCTCCACTTT	CASSIQTGNSPLHF
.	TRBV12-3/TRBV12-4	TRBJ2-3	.	TGTGCCAGCAGTTTCATCCGGGAAGATACGCAGTATTTT	CASSFIREDTQYF
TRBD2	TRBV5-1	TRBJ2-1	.	TGCGCCAGCAGCTCGACTGTGGCTAGCGGGACCCTCCGCTCCTACAATGAGCAGTTCTTC	CASSSTVASGTLRSYNEQFF
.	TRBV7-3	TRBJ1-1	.	TGTGCCAGCAGCTTAAGAGGGCCGAGCACTGAAGCTTTCTTT	CASSLRGPSTEAFF
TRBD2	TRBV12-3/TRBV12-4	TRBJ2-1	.	TGTGCCAGCAGTAGCGGGATCTGGGGTGAGCAGTTCTTC	CASSSGIWGEQFF
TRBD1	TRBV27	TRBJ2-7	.	TGTGCCAGCAGGTTTATGGGACAGGGCTACGAGCAGTACTTC	CASRFMGQGYEQYF
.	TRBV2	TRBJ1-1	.	TGTGCCAGCAGACGGGAAGCAGGGGCTGAAGCTTTCTTT	CASRREAGAEAFF
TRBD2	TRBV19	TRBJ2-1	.	TGTGCCAGTAGCCTACTAGCGGGAGAATATTATGAGCAGTTCTTC	CASSLLAGEYYEQFF
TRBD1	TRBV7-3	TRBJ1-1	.	TGTGCCAGCAGCCTCCTGACAGGGACTGAAGCTTTCTTT	CASSLLTGTEAFF
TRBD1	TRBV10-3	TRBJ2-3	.	TGTGCCATCAGTGTGGGGACAGGGGTTACAGATACGCAGTATTTT	CAISVGTGVTDTQYF
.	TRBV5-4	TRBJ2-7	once	TGTGCCAGCAGCTTGGATTCAAGGCGGGTCGGAGAGCAGTACTTC	CASSLDSRRVGEQYF
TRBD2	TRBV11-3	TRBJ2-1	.	TGTGCCAGCAGCTTAGGTGGTAGCGGGAGTCAAGTTTCGTTCTGGGAGTTCTTC	CASSLGGSGSQVSFWEFF
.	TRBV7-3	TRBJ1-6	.	TGTGCCAGCAGCCGGGAGGCGAATAATTCACCCCTCCACTTT	CASSREANNSPLHF
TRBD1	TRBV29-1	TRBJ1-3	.	TGCAGCGTCGGAACAGGGGACGGAAACACCATATATTTT	CSVGTGDGNTIYF
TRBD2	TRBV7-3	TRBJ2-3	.	TGTGCCAGCAGCTTACGTGGGGGAGCGGGAGGGGTGAGCACAGATACGCAGTATTTT	CASSLRGGAGGVSTDTQYF
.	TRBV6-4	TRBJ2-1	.	TGTGCCAGCAGTGAACAAGCGGAGGGGAGTGAGCAGTTCTTC	CASSEQAEGSEQFF
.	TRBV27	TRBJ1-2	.	TGTGCCAGCAGTTTACGCCGGTGGTACGGCTACACCTTC	CASSLRRWYGYTF
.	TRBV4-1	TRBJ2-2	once	TGCGCCAGCAGCTTCAACCCCCAGGGTTTTAACACCGGGGAGCTGTTTTTT	CASSFNPQGFNTGELFF
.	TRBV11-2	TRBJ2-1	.	TGTGCCAGCAGATACAGGAGCAAAACGAGTTCCTACAATGAGCAGTTCTTC	CASRYRSKTSSYNEQFF
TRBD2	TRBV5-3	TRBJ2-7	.	TGTGCCAGAAGCTTGGCCGGGACTAGCGGGAGGTGGAGCTCCTACGAGCAGTACTTC	CARSLAGTSGRWSSYEQYF
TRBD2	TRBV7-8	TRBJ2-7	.	TGTGCCAGCAGGCTAGCGGGAGGCTACGAGCAGTACTTC	CASRLAGGYEQYF
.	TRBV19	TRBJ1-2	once	TGTGCCAGTAGTATTGGACGGGGCTATGGCTACACCTTC	CASSIGRGYGYTF
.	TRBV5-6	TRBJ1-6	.	TGTGCCAGCAGCTTTTTCGATTCACCCCTCCACTTT	CASSFFDSPLHF
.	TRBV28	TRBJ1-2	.	TGTGCCAGCAGTCCTGGGGCAGTAGGAGGCTACACCTTC	CASSPGAVGGYTF
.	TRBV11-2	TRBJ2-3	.	TGTGCCAGCACCATGGGCGGGACCGGGGGAGATACGCAGTATTTT	CASTMGGTGGDTQYF
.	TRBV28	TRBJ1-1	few	TGTGCCAGCAGTTTCCTGGGGGCAGGCCTGTGGAACACTGAAGCTTTCTTT	CASSFLGAGLWNTEAFF
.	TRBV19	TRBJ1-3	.	TGTGCCAGTACTTGGAGCTCTGGAAACACCATATATTTT	CASTWSSGNTIYF
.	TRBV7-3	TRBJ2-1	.	TGTGCCAGCAGCCGCGTTGGTAATGAGCAGTTCTTC	CASSRVGNEQFF
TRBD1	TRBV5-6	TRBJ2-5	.	TGTGCCAGCAGCCCCGGGACAGGGTACGCGGAGACCCAGTACTTC	CASSPGTGYAETQYF
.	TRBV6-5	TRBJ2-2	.	TGTGCCAGCATTTGGGACTCCAACACCGGGGAGCTGTTTTTT	CASIWDSNTGELFF
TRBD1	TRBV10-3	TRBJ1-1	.	TGTGCCATCAGTGAGTGGGGACAGAATACCATGAACACTGAAGCTTTCTTT	CAISEWGQNTMNTEAFF
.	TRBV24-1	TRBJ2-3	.	TGTGCCACCAGTGGGGGGGGCTCCGGCACAGATACGCAGTATTTT	CATSGGGSGTDTQYF
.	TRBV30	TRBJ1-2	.	TGTGCCTGGAGTTTTGGAAGGGGGAATTGGGGCTACACCTTC	CAWSFGRGNWGYTF
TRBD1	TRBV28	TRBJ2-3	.	TGTGCCAGCAGCCGGACAGGGGACGCGACAGATACGCAGTATTTT	CASSRTGDATDTQYF
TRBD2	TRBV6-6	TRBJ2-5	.	TGTGCCAGCAACCTAGCGGGAGGTCGGGAGACCCAGTACTTC	CASNLAGGRETQYF
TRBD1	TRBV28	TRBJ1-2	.	TGTGCCAGCAAATGGGACAGCTATGGCTACACCTTC	CASKWDSYGYTF
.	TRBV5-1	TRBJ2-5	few	TGCGCCAGCAGCTTGGGACTCACCTACTTTCAAGAGACCCAGTACTTC	CASSLGLTYFQETQYF
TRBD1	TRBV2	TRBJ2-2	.	TGTGCCAGCAGGCAGGGACAGGGTAACACCGGGGAGCTGTTTTTT	CASRQGQGNTGELFF
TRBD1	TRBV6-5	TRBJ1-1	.	TGTGCCAGCAGGTTACAGGGGAGCACTGAAGCTTTCTTT	CASRLQGSTEAFF
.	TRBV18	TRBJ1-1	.	TGTGCCAGCTCACCAACTCAGGGGTTGACTGAAGCTTTCTTT	CASSPTQGLTEAFF
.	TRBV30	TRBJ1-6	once	TGTGCCTGGAGGGGTCAGGGGTTCTCACCCCTCCACTTT	CAWRGQGFSPLHF
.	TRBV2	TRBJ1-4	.	TGTGCCAGCAGGAAGGGAGGGGAGGAAAAACTGTTTTTT	CASRKGGEEKLFF